This T cell receptor beta chain is from a study of T cell repertoires in cytomegalovirus infection. Of note for this clonotype: Its specificity is unknown.

TCRdb re-called the reads through MiXCR, storing one row per CDR3 protein. The repertoire includes about 830,000 distinct CDR3 sequences, 32% of them detected once, and approximately 13% sits in the top ten. The CDR3 contains 13 residues. J was trimmed by 4 bases and V by 6 bases; bases with no gene match: 4. Germline V gene data show CDR1 as MNHNY and CDR2 as SVGAGI (reference sequence). The receptor was derived from a human donor in good health (CMV status not recorded). Some clones in this sample may be carry-over from other donors' samples. The sample was cultured CD8+ T cells from PBMCs, taken from culture after CMV antigen stimulation. The genes are TRBV6-6 and TRBJ1-2; 8 bases are a match to TRBD1. The CDR3 region has the DNA TGTGCCAGCAGGTCTGACAGGGGCTATGGCTACACCTTC. This codes for CASRSDRGYGYTF.